This T cell receptor beta chain is drawn from a study of blood T cell repertoires in COVID-19. As processed by the authors: Estimates of nucleated cell counts were drawn from the amplification of reference gene primers. Assay: immunoSEQ multiplex PCR; the TCRdb copy retains only in-frame clones and omits some. Clone size and the V and J calls come from that table; the DNA yielded D and trimming. Among fewer than 150,000 clones listed, under 90% were seen once. V was cut by 4 bases and J by 5 bases, with 11 bases left in between. The germline V gene encodes CDR1 MNHEY and CDR2 SVGAGI. This CDR3 has 13 residues.

The chain has TRBV6-5 and TRBJ2-5; TRBD2 might be the D (5 bases). The sequence was collected from a human donor in a cohort sampled during active COVID-19. What was sequenced was peripheral blood. CDR3 DNA sequence: TGTGCCAGCAGTTCCAGCCCGGGGGAGACCCAGTACTTC. This translates into CASSSSPGETQYF.